The present TCR beta chain was sequenced within a study of T cell responses to AZD1222 COVID-19 vaccine. Profiled with immunoSEQ multiplex PCR; TCRdb holds only in-frame clones, not every one. Of about 110,000 clones in the sample, roughly 90% were seen once. This CDR3 has 15 amino acids. The germline V gene encodes CDR1 SGHRS and CDR2 YFSETQ. Trimming cost V 4 bases and J 2 bases, with 13 bases left between them. The sequence was collected from an adult who received the AZD1222 COVID-19 vaccine. V is TRBV5-1 and J is TRBJ2-1; D is possibly TRBD1 or TRBD2 (5 bases each). This specimen consisted of peripheral blood, obtained 28 days after the second AZD1222 dose. CDR3 region: CASSLGTEAYNEQFF. The DNA of the CDR3 is TGCGCCAGCAGCCTTGGGACCGAGGCCTACAATGAGCAGTTCTTC.